This TCR beta chain was captured by sequencing in a study of neurological immune-mediated disorders. Trimming left V 8 bases short and J 6 bases short, with 17 bases between. Germline CDR1 and CDR2: MNHEY and SMNVEV (reference sequence). The CDR3 runs 13 residues. There are many counts of this clonotype. TCRdb reanalysed the 5' RACE reads using MiXCR and keeps one entry per CDR3 protein. The sample yields fewer than 85,000 distinct CDR3 sequences, less than 5.5% seen once. The specimen was PBMCs. The clonotype originates from a woman in her 30s with multiple sclerosis. This sequence joins TRBV27 and TRBJ2-7; D possibly corresponds to TRBD2 (6 bases). The CDR3 DNA is TGTGCCAGCGGGGGGACTCTCACCCGCGAGCAGTACTTC. It yields the protein CASGGTLTREQYF.